This T cell receptor (beta chain) was identified during a study of shared clonotypes between healthy human individuals. Background on the study: Each donor contributed plates that comprised three CD4 naive, three CD4 memory, two CD8 naive and one CD8 memory.

Notes on this clone: Its antigen is still unknown.

The data were produced by immunoSEQ multiplex PCR, yet TCRdb's version contains in-frame clones alone and is incomplete. This sample has millions of clones, with over 85% found just once. General study findings and limits: Naive subsets usually exceeded memory subsets in estimated richness.

Terminally differentiated effector memory CD45RA+ cells were excluded from the naive CD8 cells, which were CD45RO-negative and positively selected for CCR7. The donors were adults (healthy and HIV-negative) with no recent acute infections or vaccinations. With 2 bases clipped from V and 0 bases from J, the junction kept 7 bases outside the gene matches. The CDR3 runs to 17 residues. Germline CDR1 is SGDLS and CDR2 is YYNGEE. The sequencing sample was made of naive CD8+ T cells sorted from blood. This chain joins TRBV9 and TRBJ2-2, with 7 bases matching TRBD1. This TCR was recovered from a man between 18 and 29 years old in good health. The CDR3 protein is CASSVQKTGPNTGELFF. In nucleotides, the CDR3 is TGTGCCAGCAGCGTCCAGAAGACAGGGCCGAACACCGGGGAGCTGTTTTTT.